This T cell receptor (beta chain) originates from a study of blood T cell repertoires in COVID-19. Study information: The study drew acute and convalescent COVID-19 samples from the United States, Italy and Spain. T cells, B-cell-depleted T cells, or PBMCs provided the cDNA or gDNA that served as material.

Per the authors' pipeline: Amplification with reference gene primers provided the estimates of nucleated cell counts. The table came from immunoSEQ multiplex PCR; TCRdb's copy has only in-frame clones and leaves some out. The V and J calls and clone size come from that table; D and trimming were worked out from the DNA. The table lists about 310,000 clones, roughly 87% of them singletons, with 1% in the top ten. The source material was peripheral blood. The clonotype originates from a man aged 45-65 years with active or convalescent COVID-19.

CDR3 sequence: CASSPRAGGHNEQFF. The CDR3 DNA is TGTGCCAGCAGCCCTCGAGCGGGAGGGCACAATGAGCAGTTCTTC. V usage is TRBV3-1 (or the pseudogene TRBV3-2) and J usage is TRBJ2-1, with TRBD2 identical over 10 bases. V shed 4 bases, J shed 5 bases, and the junction held 5 bases outside the gene matches. Germline V gene sequence: CDR1 LGHDT, CDR2 YNNKEL (reference sequence). The CDR3 loop spans 15 amino acids.